Listed here is a single T cell receptor (beta chain). As yet, its antigen is unknown. This sample is part of a study of T cells expressing NK-cell markers. Study findings and constraints: Unclear, still, was the HCMV specificity of the expanded NKG2C+ T cell clones. Dominant NKG2C+ clonotype frequencies of about 1.0-8% of CD8+ T cells were measured in about six donors.

After re-calling the 5' RACE reads, TCRdb lists one entry per CDR3 protein, DNA absent. This table holds more than 250,000 distinct CDR3 sequences. Germline CDR1 reads SEHNR; CDR2 reads FQNEAQ (reference sequence). The CDR3 totals 14 residues. Specimen: blood T cells: a sorted CD56 or NKG2C T cell subset, CD4+ or CD8+ T cells, or bulk PBMC T cells (not recorded which). This sequence joins TRBV7-9 and TRBJ2-5; no DNA is available, so the TRBD2 call from TCRdb remains unchecked. This clonotype originated in a young man in good health. The CDR3 loop is CASSLVLAQETQYF. Variable domain in full (rest from reference TRBV7-9 and TRBJ2-5): DTGVSQNPRHKITKRGQNVTFRCDPISEHNRLYWYRQTLGQGPEFLTYFQNEAQLEKSRLLSDRFSAERPKGSFSTLEIQRTEQGDSAMYLCASSLVLAQETQYFGPGTRLLVL.